This T cell receptor (beta chain) was identified in a study of blood T cell repertoires in COVID-19. The protocol was immunoSEQ multiplex PCR, while the TCRdb copy is restricted to in-frame clones and leaves out a portion. This sample has tens of thousands of clones, with almost 90% found just once. J gave up 8 bases and V 7 bases, and 10 bases lay outside the gene matches. This CDR3 spans 13 amino acids. The germline gives CDR1 SQVTM, CDR2 ANQGSEA. The receptor was derived from a woman at least 80 years old with active or convalescent COVID-19. Sequencing used peripheral blood. The V call is TRBV29-1, the J call TRBJ2-7; 11 bases match TRBD1. CDR3 loop: CSGGGTGGQKQYF. The CDR3, as DNA: TGCAGCGGGGGAGGGACAGGGGGACAGAAGCAGTACTTC.